Ten or more counts support the clone carrying this T cell receptor (beta chain). The antigen remains unidentified. Template switching added a universal primer site; cDNA carried unique molecular identifiers. Using its own MiXCR run on the 5' RACE reads, TCRdb lists one record per CDR3 protein. The sample includes some 260,000 distinct CDR3 sequences, over 12% seen only once; the top ten take approximately 9.3%. The entry originates in a study of identical twins. General study findings and limits: An excess of low generation probability was shown by twin-shared out-of-frame alpha sequences. Among monozygotic twins, out-of-frame TCR alpha sharing exceeded what models predicted.

Sequencing used memory (CD45RO+) T cells sorted from blood. The sequence derives from a woman aged 18-29 years in good health.

The CDR3 DNA is TGCGCCAGCGCCGAGGGGGGTACCGACAATGAGCAGTTCTTC. Amino acid sequence: CASAEGGTDNEQFF. This chain joins TRBV5-1 and TRBJ2-1; perhaps D is TRBD1 or TRBD2 (6 bases each). Trimming pared 7 bases from V and 5 bases from J, leaving 16 bases between. The CDR3 is 14 amino acids. Germline CDR1 reads SGHRS; CDR2 reads YFSETQ. Complete variable domain (other parts from reference TRBV5-1 and TRBJ2-1): KAGVTQTPRYLIKTRGQQVTLSCSPISGHRSVSWYQQTPGQGLQFLFEYFSETQRNKGNFPGRFSGRQFSNSRSEMNVSTLELGDSALYLCASAEGGTDNEQFFGPGTRLTVL.